Following are 25 T cell receptor beta chains from one sample sequenced in a study of spatial heterogeneity in lung cancer. Via MiXCR, TCRdb re-called the 5' RACE reads, giving one row per CDR3 protein. The profile shows roughly 17,000 distinct CDR3 sequences, around 19% of them singletons. Sample time point: sample taken at primary tumor resection. The authors sequenced whole RNA from tumor, nontumor lung or frozen PBMC without sorting. This specimen consisted of PBMCs, obtained at surgery. The receptor source for this set is a male donor with early-stage non-small cell lung cancer.

CDR3: CASSSRTGIVAEAFF. CDR3 nucleotides: TGTGCCAGCAGTTCGCGGACAGGGATTGTCGCTGAAGCTTTCTTT. This chain uses TRBV27 with TRBJ1-1; TRBD1 agrees at 8 bases. The CDR3 is 15 amino acids. Germline values: CDR1 MNHEY, CDR2 SMNVEV (reference sequence). V trimming: 4 bases; J trimming: 6 bases; junction bases outside the gene matches: 10.

The chain uses TRBV10-3 and TRBJ2-1; TRBD2 agrees at 16 bases. CDR1 and CDR2 from the germline V gene are ENHRY and SYGVKD. This CDR3 is 17 amino acids long. J gave up 5 bases and V 6 bases, and 7 bases lay outside the gene matches. In DNA, the CDR3 is TGTGCCATCAGGCCGGGACTAGCGGGGGGGGTCGACAATGAGCAGTTCTTC. Protein sequence: CAIRPGLAGGVDNEQFF.

The genes are TRBV3-1 and TRBJ1-1; TRBD1 matches 7 bases. This CDR3 has 15 amino acids. V lost 4 bases to trimming and J lost 5 bases; unmatched junction nucleotides: 10. The V gene's germline CDR1 is LGHDT and CDR2 YNNKEL (reference sequence). Here the CDR3 reads CASSPSDREGTEAFF. Written as DNA, the CDR3 is TGTGCCAGCAGCCCGTCAGACAGGGAAGGAACTGAAGCTTTCTTT.

The chain uses TRBV6-5 and TRBJ1-5; TRBD1 is a possible D gene (5 bases). Germline CDR1 MNHEY, CDR2 SVGAGI. This CDR3 is 15 amino acids long. Trimming removed 2 bases from V and 0 bases from J, with 8 bases in between. CDR3 region: CASSYDRNSNQPQHF. In DNA form, the CDR3 reads TGTGCCAGCAGTTACGACAGAAATAGCAATCAGCCCCAGCATTTT.

This clonotype is classed as medium-sized. The gene calls are TRBV30 and TRBJ2-7; TRBD1 or TRBD2 may be the D gene (5 bases each). V was shortened by 0 bases and J by 7 bases, with 13 bases between the two germline ends. Germline-derived CDR1 and CDR2 are GTSNPN and SVGIG (reference sequence). This CDR3 is built from 13 residues. CDR3 sequence: CAWSVAGSGEQYF. The CDR3 bases are TGTGCCTGGAGTGTGGCAGGGTCGGGAGAGCAGTACTTC.

By sample fraction, this clonotype is medium-sized (0.01 to 0.1%). The chain is built from TRBV10-3 and TRBJ1-1; TRBD1 might be the D (5 bases). This CDR3 has 14 amino acids. The ends were cut back, 3 bases at V and 1 base at J, with 9 bases in the middle. The germline V gene has CDR1 ENHRY and CDR2 SYGVKD. The CDR3 nucleotides are TGTGCCATCAGTGAACAACAGGAGAACACTGAAGCTTTCTTT. This translates into CAISEQQENTEAFF.

Here the CDR3 reads CASSLRLVAGELFF. The CDR3 nucleotides are TGTGCCAGCAGCCTCCGACTAGTTGCCGGGGAGCTGTTTTTT. The chain has TRBV7-2 and TRBJ2-2, with D maybe TRBD2 (6 bases). Trimming took off 5 bases at V and 6 bases at J, with 13 bases between the two ends. The CDR3 sequence is 14 residues long. Looked up from germline, CDR1 is SGHTA and CDR2 is FQGNSA. The complete variable domain, with remaining parts taken from reference TRBV7-2 and TRBJ2-2, reads GAGVSQSPSNKVTEKGKDVELRCDPISGHTALYWYRQSLGQGLEFLIYFQGNSAPDKSGLPSDRFSAERTGGSVSTLTIQRTQQEDSAVYLCASSLRLVAGELFFGEGSRLTVL.

This clonotype was recorded many times. V usage is TRBV9 and J usage is TRBJ2-7; D not certain. The CDR3 covers 13 residues. Germline-derived CDR1 and CDR2 are SGDLS and YYNGEE. Trimming removed 3 bases from V and 6 bases from J, with 13 bases in between. This CDR3 is CASSAGLRIEQYF. The CDR3 DNA sequence: TGTGCCAGCAGCGCCGGCCTGAGAATCGAGCAGTACTTC.

This clonotype has ten or more counts. The rearrangement uses TRBV5-1 and TRBJ2-3; 15 bases align to TRBD2. V shed 0 bases, J shed 7 bases, and the junction held 3 bases outside the gene matches. The CDR3 consists of 16 residues. CDR1 and CDR2 (germline): SGHRS, YFSETQ. CDR3 residues: CASSLGTSGGANTQYF. The CDR3 DNA is TGCGCCAGCAGCTTGGGGACTAGCGGGGGGGCCAATACGCAGTATTTT.

This clonotype was seen ten or more times. This chain joins TRBV5-1 and TRBJ2-5; possible D gene TRBD1, 6 bases. Germline V gene data show CDR1 as SGHRS and CDR2 as YFSETQ. This CDR3 region has 15 residues. The ends were cut back, 0 bases at V and 2 bases at J, with 11 bases in the middle. The CDR3 loop is CASSLAGTSQETQYF. In DNA, the CDR3 is TGCGCCAGCAGCTTGGCGGGGACATCACAAGAGACCCAGTACTTC.

In this sample, this clonotype turned up many times. The chain recombines TRBV12-3 or TRBV12-4 with TRBJ1-1; D uncertain. The CDR3 contains 13 residues. V was shortened by 5 bases and J by 11 bases, with 18 bases between the two germline ends. Here the CDR3 reads CASSPGPLFEAFF. DNA for the CDR3: TGTGCCAGCAGTCCCGGGCCCCTGTTCGAGGCTTTCTTT.

This clonotype has only a few counts. This sequence joins TRBV29-1 and TRBJ2-3; D gene ambiguous. The germline CDR1 and CDR2 sequences are SQVTM and ANQGSEA. This CDR3 is built from 12 residues. V lost 3 bases and J 2 bases, leaving 6 bases between the germline ends. CDR3 amino acids: CSVDENTDTQYF. The CDR3, as DNA: TGCAGCGTTGATGAAAACACAGATACGCAGTATTTT.

The chain links TRBV20-1 to TRBJ2-3; D uncertain. Trimming removed 7 bases at V and 2 bases at J, with 13 bases between. The germline V gene has CDR1 DFQATT and CDR2 SNEGSKA (reference sequence). This CDR3 has 13 amino acids. CDR3 sequence: CSEARSLTDTQYF. In DNA form, the CDR3 reads TGCAGTGAAGCGCGGAGTCTCACAGATACGCAGTATTTT.

This clonotype has just a few counts. The rearrangement joins TRBV19 to TRBJ2-3, with TRBD2 matching over 8 bases. Germline-derived CDR1 and CDR2 are LNHDA and SQIVND (reference sequence). Trimming at V came to 3 bases and at J to 4 bases, leaving 6 bases not matched to a gene. CDR3 size: 15 residues. In DNA form, the CDR3 reads TGTGCCAGTAGTATTTCGGCGGGGGGCGCAGATACGCAGTATTTT. It codes for CASSISAGGADTQYF.

On this clonotype: This clone may be a read error of a much larger clone one base away. V and J are TRBV5-1 and TRBJ2-3; 7 bases agree with TRBD2. The CDR3 spans 17 residues. CDR1 and CDR2 from the germline V gene are SGHRS and YFSETQ. Trimming removed 0 bases from V and 3 bases from J; junction bases left unmatched: 10. The CDR3 sequence is CASSLEAGLPRTDTQYF. CDR3 in DNA: TGCGCCAGCAGCTTGGAGGCGGGACTACCTAGAACAGATACGCAGTATTTT. The whole variable domain, filled in from reference TRBV5-1 and TRBJ2-3, reads KAGVTQTPRYLIKTRGQQVTLSCSPISGHRSVSWYQQTPGQGLQFLFEYFSETQRNKGNFPGRFSGRQFSNSRSEMNVSTLELGDSALYLCASSLEAGLPRTDTQYFGPGTRLTVL.

This clonotype showed up many times. The chain employs TRBV27 and TRBJ2-1; 8 nucleotides agree with TRBD1. Germline-derived CDR1 and CDR2 are MNHEY and SMNVEV (reference sequence). Trimming took 6 bases from V and 9 from J; bases not matched to a gene: 4. The CDR3 is 12 residues long. The CDR3 nucleotides read TGTGCCAGCAGCCCTGGACAGGGTGAGCAGTTCTTC. This translates into CASSPGQGEQFF.

This clonotype has ten or more counts. The V and J genes are TRBV2 and TRBJ2-5; no clear D. Germline assignment: CDR1 SNHLY and CDR2 FYNNEI. The CDR3 contains 13 residues. The germline V and J ends were trimmed by 7 bases and 4 bases, with 13 bases remaining between them. CDR3 region: CASIEVGVETQYF. In nucleotides, the CDR3 is TGTGCCAGCATCGAAGTTGGGGTAGAGACCCAGTACTTC.

The rearrangement links TRBV21-1 to TRBJ2-3; the table's D call of TRBD2 was not tested on the DNA. TRBV21-1 is deemed a pseudogene. The CDR3 contains 16 residues. CDR3 loop: CASSKAHSGGRDTQYF. Here the CDR3 DNA reads TGTGCCAGCAGCAAAGCCCATAGCGGGGGCAGAGATACGCAGTATTTT.

This clonotype was observed a single time. This chain connects TRBV3-1 to TRBJ1-2; a weak D match, TRBD1 (5 bases). The CDR3 covers 14 residues. CDR1 is LGHDT, CDR2 YNNKEL, per germline (reference sequence). The ends were cut back, 5 bases at V and 2 bases at J, with 12 bases in the middle. The CDR3 region is CASSFLRTNYGYTF. CDR3 sequence (DNA): TGTGCCAGCAGCTTCCTTCGGACAAACTATGGCTACACCTTC.

Details on this clonotype: This may stem from a read error, because a much larger clone lies one nucleotide away. This rearrangement joins TRBV3-1 to TRBJ2-5; 12 positions match TRBD2. The CDR3 is made up of 16 amino acids. Looked up from germline, CDR1 is LGHDT and CDR2 is YNNKEL (reference sequence). CDR3 residues: CASSQASGGDQETQCF. CDR3 nucleotides: TGTGCCAGCAGCCAAGCTAGCGGGGGGGATCAAGAGACCCAGTGCTTC.

There are a few counts of this clonotype. The chain has TRBV7-3 and TRBJ1-2, with D perhaps TRBD1 (6 bases). Germline loops: CDR1 SGHTA, CDR2 FQGTGA. The V gene lost 4 bases and the J gene lost 8 bases, with 11 bases spanning the gap. This CDR3 is built from 12 residues. The CDR3 here is CASSSQGRGYTF. CDR3 bases: TGTGCCAGCAGCTCTCAGGGGAGGGGCTACACCTTC.

The V gene is TRBV7-9, the J gene TRBJ2-1, with 8 nucleotides matching TRBD2. V lost 8 bases to trimming and J lost 12 bases; unmatched junction nucleotides: 12. Germline-derived CDR1 and CDR2 are SEHNR and FQNEAQ (reference sequence). The CDR3 covers 13 residues. CDR3 nucleotides: TGTGCCAGCGACGGGGGGGCCCAAATAGGGCAGTTCTTC. This encodes CASDGGAQIGQFF.

This clonotype was counted between two and nine times. The chain employs TRBV30 and TRBJ2-1; D call uncertain. From germline, CDR1 is GTSNPN and CDR2 SVGIG (reference sequence). The CDR3 covers 15 residues. Trimming removed 8 bases from V and 0 bases from J, with 17 bases in between. The CDR3 region is CATQSGPSSYNEQFF. The CDR3, as DNA: TGTGCCACACAGTCGGGCCCGAGCTCCTACAATGAGCAGTTCTTC.

This clonotype was observed a few times. The DNA for the CDR3 is TGTGCCAGCAGCCGAGGGGCCAACGAGCAGTACTTC. Encoded protein: CASSRGANEQYF. This chain connects TRBV7-9 to TRBJ2-7; TRBD1 or TRBD2 may be the D gene (5 bases each). CDR1 is SEHNR and CDR2 is FQNEAQ in the germline V gene (reference sequence). Trimming cost V 5 bases and J 5 bases, with 10 bases left between them. The CDR3 extends over 12 amino acids.

This rearrangement joins TRBV11-1 to TRBJ2-1, with unresolved D. Germline V gene lookup returns CDR1 SGHAT and CDR2 FQDESV (reference sequence). The CDR3 is made up of 15 amino acids. V was clipped by 5 bases and J by 0 bases, with 11 bases between them. The CDR3 region is CASSQSDNSYNEQFF. DNA of the CDR3: TGTGCCAGCAGCCAGAGTGACAACTCCTACAATGAGCAGTTCTTC.